These 6 T cell receptor beta chains were all obtained from the same sample, sequenced in a study of metastatic and nonmetastatic thyroid tumors. TCRdb reprocessed the PCR reads via MiXCR. The table includes 20,000 or so clones, around 14% detected once. Among the patients, none had received any treatment before thyroid surgery. Sequenced material: blood. The receptors here all came from a female donor with papillary thyroid cancer or a benign thyroid nodule (not recorded which). Some clones in this sample may be carry-over from other donors' samples.

This clone has a count of ten or more. The chain couples TRBV6-4 to TRBJ2-3; 9 positions match TRBD1. V dropped 8 bases and J dropped 3; count of bases not matched to a gene: 6. CDR1 and CDR2 from the germline V gene are MRHNA and SNTAGT. The CDR3 sequence is 14 residues long. CDR3 DNA sequence: TGTGCCAGCGCACCGGGACAGGGAACAGATACGCAGTATTTT. Protein sequence: CASAPGQGTDTQYF.

This clone qualifies as medium-sized. V and J are TRBV28 and TRBJ1-2; D not resolved. The CDR3 extends over 11 amino acids. Trimming shortened V by 6 bases and J by 5 bases, and 7 bases separated the two germline ends. Germline CDR1 is MDHEN and CDR2 is SYDVKM. CDR3: CASRRGYGYTF. The DNA of the CDR3 is TGTGCCAGCAGGAGAGGGTATGGCTACACCTTC.

In this sample, this clone turned up many times. The chain employs TRBV9 and TRBJ2-3; 7 bases align to TRBD1. Germline V gives CDR1 SGDLS, CDR2 YYNGEE. Unmatched junction bases numbered 6, after V lost 4 bases and J lost 4 bases. This CDR3 is 14 amino acids long. The CDR3 DNA reads as TGTGCCAGCAGCCCCCGACAGGGAGCAGATACGCAGTATTTT. Translating gives CASSPRQGADTQYF.

The V gene is TRBV19, the J gene TRBJ1-1, with no clear D. The CDR3 has 14 amino acids. Trimming left V 0 bases short and J 4 bases short, with 9 bases between. In germline, CDR1 is LNHDA, CDR2 SQIVND (reference sequence). As DNA, the CDR3 is TGTGCCAGTAGTATAGACCTCCGGGTCACTGAAGCTTTCTTT. Residues: CASSIDLRVTEAFF.

Comment on this clone: At one boundary the junction diverges from the germline segment, which might be a read error. Other DNA sequences within the sample encode an identical CDR3. The chain couples TRBV5-1 to TRBJ2-3; 8 bases agree with TRBD2. Germline CDR1 and CDR2: SGHRS and YFSETQ. The CDR3 spans 15 residues. The CDR3 DNA is TGCGCCAGCAGATATAGCGGGACCCCGCCGGATACGCAGTACTTT. Protein sequence: CASRYSGTPPDTQYF.

This clone counts as medium-sized. This rearrangement joins TRBV19 to TRBJ2-7; the D gene is possibly TRBD2 (6 bases). Per germline, CDR1 LNHDA and CDR2 SQIVND (reference sequence). Trimming stripped 5 bases from V and 2 bases from J, with 13 bases between. The length of the CDR3 is 14 residues. The CDR3 is CASSPRDSTYEQYF. CDR3 coding DNA: TGTGCCAGTAGTCCCCGGGACTCGACCTACGAGCAGTACTTC. Together with reference TRBV19 and TRBJ2-7, the CDR3 gives the full variable domain: DGGITQSPKYLFRKEGQNVTLSCEQNLNHDAMYWYRQDPGQGLRLIYYSQIVNDFQKGDIAEGYSVSREKKESFPLTVTSAQKNPTAFYLCASSPRDSTYEQYFGPGTRLTVT.